A selection of T cell receptor beta chains follows, all from one sample in a study of cytomegalovirus exposure and HLA in healthy donors. Profiling relied on immunoSEQ multiplex PCR, and the TCRdb table lists in-frame clones only, not all of them. Of about 180,000 clones listed, approximately 80% are singletons. What was sequenced was PBMCs. The receptors originated from a girl between 10 and 17 years old in good health and CMV-seropositive. Both conserved end residues are part of each CDR3. Fields, in order: J gene, D gene, V gene, clone size, CDR3 DNA, CDR3 protein. D genes are given only for firm matches. Rows may omit the clone size; those that give it use once, few, many or a size class.

J: TRBJ2-2; D: .; V: TRBV27; size: .; DNA: TGTGCCAGCAGTTTATCCCCTACGGGGAACACCGGGGAGCTGTTTTTT; CDR3: CASSLSPTGNTGELFF
J: TRBJ1-5; D: .; V: TRBV5-1; size: .; DNA: TGCGCCAGCAGCATGACAGGCTTAAGCAATCAGCCCCAGCATTTT; CDR3: CASSMTGLSNQPQHF
J: TRBJ2-3; D: TRBD2; V: TRBV2; size: .; DNA: TGTGCCAGCAGTAGGACTAGCGGGAGGCCTAGCACAGATACGCAGTATTTT; CDR3: CASSRTSGRPSTDTQYF
J: TRBJ2-7; D: .; V: TRBV4-3; size: .; DNA: TGCGCCAGCAGCCCCTCACAAAGAGGAGACCACGAGCAGTACTTC; CDR3: CASSPSQRGDHEQYF
J: TRBJ2-1; D: .; V: TRBV27; size: .; DNA: TGTGCCAGCCGAGAAAGGGGGGGCAGGGAGGGGAATGAGCAGTTCTTC; CDR3: CASRERGGREGNEQFF
J: TRBJ2-1; D: TRBD2; V: TRBV9; size: once; DNA: TGTGCCGAACGGGGATCCGGGACTAGCGGGAGAAGTTACAATGAGCAGTTCTTC; CDR3: CAERGSGTSGRSYNEQFF
J: TRBJ2-4; D: TRBD1; V: TRBV30; size: .; DNA: TGTGCCTGGAGAGCCGGGACAGGGCCCAAAAACATTCAGTACTTC; CDR3: CAWRAGTGPKNIQYF
J: TRBJ2-3; D: TRBD2; V: TRBV7-9; size: once; DNA: TGTGCCAGCAGCCGCAGGACTAGCGAGGCCCAAGATACGCAGTATTTT; CDR3: CASSRRTSEAQDTQYF
J: TRBJ1-3; D: TRBD1; V: TRBV30; size: .; DNA: TGTGCCTGGAGAGGCAGGGGGTACTCCGGAAACACCATATATTTT; CDR3: CAWRGRGYSGNTIYF
J: TRBJ1-6; D: .; V: TRBV27; size: .; DNA: TGTGCCAGCACCTCTCCCGGGGTAGGTTCACCCCTCCACTTT; CDR3: CASTSPGVGSPLHF
J: TRBJ2-5; D: TRBD1; V: TRBV29-1; size: .; DNA: TGCAGCGTTGAAGATCGGACAGGGGGCGGAGAGACCCAGTACTTC; CDR3: CSVEDRTGGGETQYF
J: TRBJ1-2; D: .; V: TRBV2; size: once; DNA: TGTGCCAGCAGCTGGGGGGTGGGTGGCTACACCTTC; CDR3: CASSWGVGGYTF
J: TRBJ1-5; D: TRBD1; V: TRBV5-6; size: .; DNA: TGTGCCAGCAGCTTTACGGGGACAGATAGCAATCAGCCCCAGCATTTT; CDR3: CASSFTGTDSNQPQHF
J: TRBJ2-2; D: TRBD2; V: TRBV9; size: .; DNA: TGTGCCAGCAGGGACACTAGCGGGACGAACACCGGGGAGCTGTTTTTT; CDR3: CASRDTSGTNTGELFF
J: TRBJ2-7; D: TRBD1; V: TRBV18; size: few; DNA: TGTGCCAGCTCACCAGCGGCAGGGGGCTCCTACGAGCAGTACTTC; CDR3: CASSPAAGGSYEQYF
J: TRBJ1-4; D: TRBD1; V: TRBV5-4; size: .; DNA: TGTGCCAGCAGCTTGGACGGAAGGACAGGCCCTACAATAGAAAAACTGTTTTTT; CDR3: CASSLDGRTGPTIEKLFF
J: TRBJ2-1; D: TRBD2; V: TRBV4-2; size: once; DNA: TGTGCCAGCAGCCAACTCACCGGGACTAGCGCCCCCCCTTACTACAATGAGCAGTTCTTC; CDR3: CASSQLTGTSAPPYYNEQFF
J: TRBJ1-1; D: TRBD1; V: TRBV7-9; size: .; DNA: TGTTCCAGCAACAGGGGAGGAGGTGAAGCTTTCTTT; CDR3: CSSNRGGGEAFF
J: TRBJ2-1; D: TRBD2; V: TRBV7-9; size: few; DNA: TGTGCCAGCAGCTTAGGGACTAGCGGGAGTATAACCTACAATGAGCAGTTCTTC; CDR3: CASSLGTSGSITYNEQFF
J: TRBJ2-7; D: TRBD2; V: TRBV13; size: .; DNA: TGTGCCAGCAGTGCGCCCGGACTAGCGGGAAACTACGAGCAGTGCTTC; CDR3: CASSAPGLAGNYEQCF
J: TRBJ1-3; D: TRBD1; V: TRBV30; size: few; DNA: TGTGCCTGGAGTACCGAGCCAGGGGGCAGGAACACCATATATTTT; CDR3: CAWSTEPGGRNTIYF
J: TRBJ1-1; D: .; V: TRBV6-5; size: .; DNA: TGTGCCAGCAGTTACGGTCAGGGCCCAGGGGAAGCTTTCTTT; CDR3: CASSYGQGPGEAFF
J: TRBJ2-5; D: TRBD2; V: TRBV30; size: few; DNA: TGTGCCTGGATTGTCCAGGGCCTCGCGGGGGCCCAGTACTTC; CDR3: CAWIVQGLAGAQYF
J: TRBJ2-1; D: TRBD2; V: TRBV6-1; size: .; DNA: TGTGCCAGCCTATCATCGGGAGGGGGCAATGAGCAGTTCTTC; CDR3: CASLSSGGGNEQFF
J: TRBJ2-7; D: .; V: TRBV5-6; size: few; DNA: TGTGCCAGCAGCTTGGCCAGGGGCGAGCACGAGCAGTACTTC; CDR3: CASSLARGEHEQYF
J: TRBJ2-7; D: .; V: TRBV5-6; size: .; DNA: TGTGCCAGCAGCTTGTACTACGAGCAGTACTTC; CDR3: CASSLYYEQYF
J: TRBJ2-3; D: .; V: TRBV5-4; size: .; DNA: TGTGCCAGCAGCTTGGGCGGGAGCACAGATACGCAGTATTTT; CDR3: CASSLGGSTDTQYF
J: TRBJ1-1; D: TRBD1; V: TRBV2; size: few; DNA: TGTGCCAGCAGTGGACAGGGAAACACTGAAGCTTTCTTT; CDR3: CASSGQGNTEAFF
J: TRBJ2-2; D: TRBD2; V: TRBV6-5; size: .; DNA: TGTGCCAGCAAGTTACGGGGGGGTGGGGAGCTGTTTTTT; CDR3: CASKLRGGGELFF
J: TRBJ2-7; D: .; V: TRBV6-5; size: .; DNA: TGTGCCAGCAGCCCCGACAGAGCCTACGAGCAGTACTTC; CDR3: CASSPDRAYEQYF
J: TRBJ2-7; D: .; V: TRBV28; size: .; DNA: TGTGCCAGCAGTTTAGTGGGAGGCCCCTACGAGCAGTACTTC; CDR3: CASSLVGGPYEQYF